This TCR beta chain stems from a study of blood T cell repertoires in COVID-19. About the study: Samples came from the United States, Italy and Spain, spanning acute and convalescent COVID-19. Sources were T cells, B-cell-depleted T cells, or PBMCs; the material itself was cDNA or gDNA.

Original processing methods: Reference gene primer amplification gave nucleated cell count estimates. Sequencing was performed with immunoSEQ multiplex PCR; in TCRdb, only in-frame clones are kept and a portion is missing. V and J calls and clone size are copied from that table; D and trimming were computed from the DNA. Of about 240,000 clones listed, approximately 83% were seen once; the top ten hold 3% to 3.5%. The receptor was derived from a woman in her twenties or thirties who had recovered from COVID-19. Sequencing was carried out using peripheral blood.

The chain's CDR3 is CASRPAGGRAETQYF. CDR3 nucleotides: TGTGCCAGCAGGCCAGCGGGGGGGCGGGCAGAGACCCAGTACTTC. The rearrangement uses TRBV2 and TRBJ2-5; 10 positions match TRBD2. Germline loops: CDR1 SNHLY, CDR2 FYNNEI. V shed 6 bases and J 4 bases; nucleotides not matched to a gene: 8. There are 15 residues in the CDR3.